The next 5 T cell receptor beta chains were all read from a single sample in a study of chemoradiotherapy in HPV16-positive cancers. Method: immunoSEQ multiplex PCR; TCRdb's copy keeps in-frame clones and lacks some. The table has approximately 17,000 clones, around nine tenths seen once; the top ten hold roughly 2.3%. This specimen consisted of blood, obtained from a patient who underwent chemoradiotherapy. Source of these receptors: a human donor with HPV-associated anogenital cancer.

The chain is built from TRBV5-6 and TRBJ2-7; the D gene is possibly TRBD1 (5 bases). The CDR3 loop spans 11 amino acids. Looked up from germline, CDR1 is SGHDT and CDR2 is YYEEEE. Trimming left V 1 base short and J 6 bases short, with 5 bases between. CDR3 bases: TGTGCCAGCAGCTTGCAGGGCGAGCAGTACTTC. Its protein is CASSLQGEQYF.

This chain connects TRBV7-2 to TRBJ1-4; TRBD1 agrees at 9 bases. Germline V lookup: CDR1 SGHTA, CDR2 FQGNSA. V was clipped by 2 bases and J by 7 bases; unmatched bases: 5. The CDR3 runs to 15 residues. For the CDR3, the DNA is TGTGCCAGCAGCTTATTGGGACAGGGCGGTGAAAAACTGTTTTTT. Translated, it gives CASSLLGQGGEKLFF.

V and J are TRBV19 and TRBJ1-6; the D is unclear. Germline V lookup: CDR1 LNHDA, CDR2 SQIVND (reference sequence). The CDR3 contains 13 residues. Trimming stripped 7 bases from V and 7 bases from J, with 11 bases between. The CDR3 reads CASTSGGNSPLHF. The CDR3 nucleotides are TGTGCCAGTACTTCAGGAGGCAATTCACCCCTCCACTTT. Drawing the rest from reference TRBV19 and TRBJ1-6, the complete variable domain is DGGITQSPKYLFRKEGQNVTLSCEQNLNHDAMYWYRQDPGQGLRLIYYSQIVNDFQKGDIAEGYSVSREKKESFPLTVTSAQKNPTAFYLCASTSGGNSPLHFGNGTRLTVT.

This clone was seen just once. V and J are TRBV5-1 and TRBJ1-4, with D possibly being TRBD1 (5 bases). V was shortened by 0 bases and J by 0 bases, with 18 bases between the two germline ends. Germline assignment: CDR1 SGHRS and CDR2 YFSETQ. The CDR3 totals 19 residues. CDR3 region: CASSLGAPGPNATNEKLFF. The CDR3 nucleotides read TGCGCCAGCAGCTTGGGGGCCCCAGGGCCCAATGCAACTAATGAAAAACTGTTTTTT.

The chain uses TRBV28 and TRBJ2-1, with 7 bases matching TRBD2. This CDR3 has 17 residues. Losses at the gene ends were 5 bases for V and 3 bases for J; bases not matched to a gene: 13. Per germline, CDR1 MDHEN and CDR2 SYDVKM. The CDR3 DNA reads as TGTGCCAGCAGTCCGATTCATGGACTAGATCGCTACAATGAGCAGTTCTTC. Its protein product is CASSPIHGLDRYNEQFF.